This TCR beta chain came from a study of shared clonotypes between healthy human individuals. Study at large: The donor group consisted of two women and a few men, aged 18 to 49. Findings of the study overall: Sample collection involved blood only; tissue repertoires are likely different. Among donors, clonotype sharing was expected to be affected by sequencing depth.

The naive CD8 subset, CD45RO-negative cells positively selected for CCR7, excluded terminally differentiated effector memory CD45RA+ cells. Repertoires were generated with immunoSEQ multiplex PCR, while TCRdb's copy carries only in-frame clones and drops some. The sample consists of hundreds of thousands of clones, approximately 96% of them appearing once. Turning to this clone: Its antigen remains unknown.

The germline V and J ends were trimmed by 5 bases and 5 bases, with 22 bases remaining between them. Germline lookup yields CDR1 SEHNR and CDR2 FQNEAQ (reference sequence). This CDR3 region has 16 residues. The material sequenced was naive CD8+ T cells sorted from blood. V usage is TRBV7-9 and J usage is TRBJ2-7; D possibly corresponds to TRBD2 (5 bases). The receptor's source is a woman in her 30s in good health. Here the CDR3 reads CASSGPRDYSLHEQYF. In nucleotides, the CDR3 is TGTGCCAGCAGCGGACCCAGAGACTACTCCCTCCACGAGCAGTACTTC.